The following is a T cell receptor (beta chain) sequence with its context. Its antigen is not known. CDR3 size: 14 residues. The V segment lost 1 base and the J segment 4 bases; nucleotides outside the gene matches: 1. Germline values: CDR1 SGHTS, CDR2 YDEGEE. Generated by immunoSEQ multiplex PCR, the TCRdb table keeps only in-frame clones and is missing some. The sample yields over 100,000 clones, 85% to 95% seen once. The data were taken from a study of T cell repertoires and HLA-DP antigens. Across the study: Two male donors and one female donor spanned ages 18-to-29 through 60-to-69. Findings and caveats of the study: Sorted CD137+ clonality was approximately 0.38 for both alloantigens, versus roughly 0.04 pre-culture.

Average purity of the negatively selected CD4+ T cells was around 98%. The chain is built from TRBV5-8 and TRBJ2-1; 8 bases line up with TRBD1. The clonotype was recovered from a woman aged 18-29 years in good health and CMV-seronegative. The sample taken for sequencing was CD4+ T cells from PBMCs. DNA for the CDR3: TGTGCCAGCAGCTTGTGGACAGGGTACAATGAGCAGTTCTTC. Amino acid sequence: CASSLWTGYNEQFF.